One sample yielded the 10 T cell receptor beta chains listed below, sequenced in a study of blood T cell repertoires in COVID-19. The data were produced by immunoSEQ multiplex PCR, yet TCRdb's version contains in-frame clones alone and is incomplete. The sample lists under 250,000 clones; about 87% were seen once. The specimen was peripheral blood. The receptors stem from a woman in her 70s with active or convalescent COVID-19.

This clone appeared a single time. The gene calls are TRBV6-1 and TRBJ2-5; possibly TRBD1 for D (5 bases). The CDR3 is made up of 12 amino acids. Germline values: CDR1 MNHNS, CDR2 SASEGT. Trimming removed 8 bases from V and 5 bases from J, with 12 bases in between. This CDR3 is CASVGARETQYF. The DNA for the CDR3 is TGTGCCAGCGTTGGGGCAAGGGAGACCCAGTACTTC.

This chain uses TRBV5-1 with TRBJ2-3; 7 positions match TRBD1. CDR3 length: 13 amino acids. The germline CDR1 and CDR2 sequences are SGHRS and YFSETQ. J was trimmed by 5 bases and V by 6 bases; bases with no gene match: 6. CDR3 sequence (DNA): TGCGCCAGCAACCGGGGACAGCAAGATACGCAGTATTTT. Translated: CASNRGQQDTQYF.

This rearrangement joins TRBV7-8 to TRBJ1-3; D gene uncertain. The length of the CDR3 is 19 residues. Germline V gene lookup returns CDR1 SGHVS and CDR2 FQNEAQ. Trimming shortened V by 4 bases and J by 2 bases, and 24 bases separated the two germline ends. The CDR3 DNA is TGTGCCAGCAGCTCACCCAGAGCGGGAGGGCTCTCTCCTGGAAACACCATATATTTT. Amino acids: CASSSPRAGGLSPGNTIYF.

The gene calls are TRBV11-2 and TRBJ1-1; the D is unclear. V was pared by 6 bases and J by 0 bases, with 14 bases between. This CDR3 is built from 15 residues. Germline loops: CDR1 SGHAT, CDR2 FQNNGV. In DNA form, the CDR3 reads TGTGCCAGCAGACTTCTAGGCCTAATGAACACTGAAGCTTTCTTT. This translates into CASRLLGLMNTEAFF.

CDR3: CASSARGNTIYF. The CDR3 coding sequence is TGTGCCAGCAGCGCGCGGGGAAACACCATATATTTT. The chain has TRBV7-2 and TRBJ1-3; D uncertain. Germline V lookup: CDR1 SGHTA, CDR2 FQGNSA. Trimming cost V 5 bases and J 4 bases, with 6 bases left between them. The CDR3 covers 12 residues.

The rearrangement uses TRBV5-6 and TRBJ1-1; no clear D. This CDR3 is built from 14 residues. Trimming pared 4 bases from V and 1 base from J, leaving 11 bases between. Germline V gives CDR1 SGHDT, CDR2 YYEEEE. CDR3 sequence: CASSPGRANTEAFF. The CDR3 nucleotides read TGTGCCAGCAGCCCGGGGAGAGCGAACACTGAAGCTTTCTTT.

The rearrangement links TRBV27 to TRBJ1-6, with D unresolved. The CDR3 totals 14 residues. The V and J ends lost 1 base and 6 bases respectively, with 7 bases between them. Per the germline V gene, CDR1 is MNHEY and CDR2 is SMNVEV (reference sequence). Here the CDR3 reads CASSLFRINSPLHF. Here the CDR3 DNA reads TGTGCCAGCAGTTTATTCAGGATTAATTCACCCCTCCACTTT.

The chain employs TRBV2 and TRBJ2-2, with TRBD1 matching 7 bases. This CDR3 is 17 amino acids long. The junction had 10 bases not matched to a gene; V was cut back by 5 bases and J by 1 base. Germline V gene data show CDR1 as SNHLY and CDR2 as FYNNEI. This CDR3 is CASSRSLGQLNTGELFF. CDR3 DNA sequence: TGTGCCAGCAGTAGGTCCTTGGGACAGCTGAACACCGGGGAGCTGTTTTTT.

The chain has TRBV7-2 and TRBJ2-2; maybe TRBD1 (5 bases). Trimming removed 6 bases from V and 0 bases from J, with 5 bases in between. CDR1 and CDR2 from the germline V gene are SGHTA and FQGNSA. CDR3 size: 13 residues. In nucleotides, the CDR3 is TGTGCCAGCAGGACAGCGAACACCGGGGAGCTGTTTTTT. Its protein product is CASRTANTGELFF. Full variable domain (missing parts from reference TRBV7-2 and TRBJ2-2): GAGVSQSPSNKVTEKGKDVELRCDPISGHTALYWYRQSLGQGLEFLIYFQGNSAPDKSGLPSDRFSAERTGGSVSTLTIQRTQQEDSAVYLCASRTANTGELFFGEGSRLTVL.

J is TRBJ1-5 and V is TRBV2; D is possibly TRBD1 (6 bases). Deletions cut 4 bases from V and 0 bases from J, with 10 bases between. This CDR3 spans 15 amino acids. Germline V lookup: CDR1 SNHLY, CDR2 FYNNEI. The CDR3 spells CASSGTVYSNQPQHF. CDR3 coding DNA: TGTGCCAGCAGTGGGACAGTCTATAGCAATCAGCCCCAGCATTTT.